One and the same sample provided the 25 T cell receptor beta chains below, sequenced in a study of cytomegalovirus exposure and HLA in healthy donors. This table comes from immunoSEQ multiplex PCR, and its TCRdb copy is limited to in-frame clones, with some not included. This sample has about 220,000 clones, with just over 85% found just once. Sequencing input: PBMCs. The receptors were gathered from a woman in her late teens or twenties in good health and CMV-seronegative.

This chain joins TRBV27 and TRBJ1-1; possibly TRBD1 for D (6 bases). Germline values: CDR1 MNHEY, CDR2 SMNVEV (reference sequence). The V end lost 4 bases, the J end lost 11 bases, and 20 bases lay between the germline ends. This CDR3 comprises 14 residues. CDR3 nucleotide sequence: TGTGCCAGCAGTTCCTCAGGGGACGAGAACCAGGCTTTCTTT. Its translation: CASSSSGDENQAFF.

This clone has only one observation. This rearrangement joins TRBV5-6 to TRBJ2-1; D is ambiguous. This CDR3 comprises 13 residues. Trimming stripped 1 base from V and 8 bases from J, with 10 bases between. CDR1 SGHDT and CDR2 YYEEEE come from the germline V gene. The CDR3 here is CASSLLRSDEQFF. As DNA, the CDR3 is TGTGCCAGCAGCTTGCTCCGCTCGGATGAGCAGTTCTTC.

V usage is TRBV5-4 and J usage is TRBJ2-4, with D tentatively TRBD2 (6 bases). V gave up 2 bases and J gave up 6 bases, with 15 bases separating them. Germline V CDR1 and CDR2: SGHNT, YYREEE (reference sequence). CDR3 length equals 15 residues. The CDR3, as DNA: TGTGCCAGCAGCTTCGGGAAGGAGACTAGAAACATTCAGTACTTC. It specifies CASSFGKETRNIQYF.

The sample holds one count of this clone. V gene TRBV2 combines with J gene TRBJ1-5; TRBD1 is a possible D gene (6 bases). The V gene lost 8 bases and the J gene lost 6 bases, with 20 bases spanning the gap. Germline V gene sequence: CDR1 SNHLY, CDR2 FYNNEI. The length of the CDR3 is 15 residues. CDR3 DNA: TGTGCCAGCGTCCTTGGGGGGGGCGGGGGTCAGCCCCAGCATTTT. This codes for CASVLGGGGGQPQHF.

The V call is TRBV15, the J call TRBJ1-4, with a weak D call TRBD1 (5 bases). The length of the CDR3 is 16 residues. V was clipped by 0 bases and J by 10 bases, with 18 bases between them. CDR1 and CDR2 (germline): LNHNV, YYDKDF (reference sequence). The CDR3 nucleotides are TGTGCCACCAGCAGAGATTTGGGAGGGGTAATCGGAAAACTGTTTTTT. Protein: CATSRDLGGVIGKLFF.

The V and J genes are TRBV7-8 and TRBJ1-4; TRBD1 matches at 7 bases. This CDR3 contains 19 residues. The germline gives CDR1 SGHVS, CDR2 FQNEAQ. Trimming cost V 7 bases and J 4 bases; bases outside gene matches: 21. The CDR3 coding sequence is TGTGCCAGCACCACAATTAGGGGACAGAAGGTTGGGGGTAATGAAAAACTGTTTTTT. Protein sequence: CASTTIRGQKVGGNEKLFF.

This clone has only one observation. The chain uses TRBV5-6 and TRBJ2-7; D remains unclear. CDR1 is SGHDT, CDR2 YYEEEE, per germline. With 4 bases removed from V and 3 bases from J, the gap between germline ends came to 17 bases. This CDR3 comprises 15 residues. The CDR3 here is CASSEVTRSHYEQYF. DNA for the CDR3: TGTGCCAGCAGCGAGGTAACGCGGAGCCACTACGAGCAGTACTTC.

V is TRBV7-2 and J is TRBJ2-5; 12 nucleotides line up with TRBD2. Germline V gene data show CDR1 as SGHTA and CDR2 as FQGNSA. The V segment lost 0 bases and the J segment 6 bases; nucleotides outside the gene matches: 5. CDR3 size: 16 residues. The CDR3 region has the DNA TGTGCCAGCAGCTTAGCGGCTAGCGGGAGGGGGAAGACCCAGTACTTC. Amino acids: CASSLAASGRGKTQYF.

J is TRBJ1-4 and V is TRBV28; D gene uncertain. The CDR3 contains 14 residues. Between the trimmed V and J ends, which lost 6 bases and 8 bases, there was a span of 16 bases. Germline V gene sequence: CDR1 MDHEN, CDR2 SYDVKM. The CDR3 here is CASRAAGAGEKLFF. For the CDR3, the DNA is TGTGCCAGCAGGGCAGCGGGCGCAGGCGAAAAACTGTTTTTT.

V usage is TRBV5-4 and J usage is TRBJ2-1; 11 positions match TRBD2. The junction had 0 bases not matched to a gene; V was cut back by 3 bases and J by 10 bases. The germline CDR1 and CDR2 sequences are SGHNT and YYREEE (reference sequence). The CDR3 has 12 residues. The CDR3 region has the DNA TGTGCCAGCAGCTCTAGCGGGAGGGAGCAGTTCTTC. This gives the protein CASSSSGREQFF.

This clone was found once. Additional DNA sequences in this sample encode the identical CDR3. The chain joins TRBV4-1 to TRBJ2-7, with 7 nucleotides matching TRBD1. Per the germline V gene, CDR1 is MGHRA and CDR2 is YSYEKL. The CDR3 loop spans 13 amino acids. After removal of 4 bases from V and 1 base from J, the junction contained 1 base not matched to a gene. CDR3 region: CASSRDSSYEQYF. CDR3 coding DNA: TGCGCCAGCAGCCGGGACAGTTCCTACGAGCAGTACTTC.

This chain joins TRBV7-6 and TRBJ2-2; 8 bases map to TRBD2. The V and J ends lost 5 bases and 5 bases, in that order; junction bases with no gene match: 13. The CDR3 spans 17 residues. Per germline, CDR1 SGHVS and CDR2 FNYEAQ. In nucleotides, the CDR3 is TGTGCCAGCAGCGCCGATCGCTGGTCGGGGGGGACCGGGGAGCTGTTTTTT. Translation gives CASSADRWSGGTGELFF. Full variable domain (rest looked up from reference TRBV7-6 and TRBJ2-2): GAGVSQSPRYKVTKRGQDVALRCDPISGHVSLYWYRQALGQGPEFLTYFNYEAQQDKSGLPNDRFSAERPEGSISTLTIQRTEQRDSAMYRCASSADRWSGGTGELFFGEGSRLTVL.

V and J are TRBV19 and TRBJ2-7, with 9 bases lining up with TRBD2. Germline V gene lookup returns CDR1 LNHDA and CDR2 SQIVND (reference sequence). V dropped 6 bases and J dropped 2; count of bases not matched to a gene: 8. The CDR3 contains 15 residues. The CDR3: CASRGSGRFPYEQYF. The CDR3 DNA is TGTGCCAGTAGGGGTAGCGGGAGATTTCCCTACGAGCAGTACTTC.

The chain joins TRBV5-1 to TRBJ2-7; 8 bases are a match to TRBD2. This CDR3 has 15 residues. The germline V gene has CDR1 SGHRS and CDR2 YFSETQ. With V trimmed by 0 bases and J by 0 bases, 2 bases remained unmatched. CDR3 residues: CASSLGLASSYEQYF. CDR3 DNA sequence: TGCGCCAGCAGCTTGGGACTAGCGAGCTCCTACGAGCAGTACTTC.

Concerning this clone itself: At one boundary the junction diverges from the germline segment, which might be a read error. The CDR3 protein is CASSRQSVDGWEFNF. For the CDR3, the DNA is TGTGCCAGCAGTAGGCAATCCGTCGACGGGTGGGAGTTCAACTTC. The rearrangement links TRBV27 to TRBJ1-2; D call uncertain. The CDR3 covers 15 residues. Germline V gene data show CDR1 as MNHEY and CDR2 as SMNVEV (reference sequence).

This clone was seen a single time. CDR3 region: CASRWTGPRGGYTF. CDR3 bases: TGTGCCAGCAGGTGGACAGGGCCAAGGGGTGGCTACACCTTC. V is TRBV28 and J is TRBJ1-2; 8 positions match TRBD1. This CDR3 is 14 amino acids long. Trimming cost V 6 bases and J 7 bases; bases outside gene matches: 10. The germline V gene encodes CDR1 MDHEN and CDR2 SYDVKM.

The chain couples TRBV11-3 to TRBJ2-7, with D possibly being TRBD1 (5 bases). The germline CDR1 and CDR2 sequences are SGHNT and YENEEA. V was clipped by 5 bases and J by 6 bases, with 8 bases between them. This CDR3 spans 11 amino acids. The CDR3 nucleotides read TGTGCCAGCAGCCCAACAGGCGAGCAGTACTTC. Amino acid sequence: CASSPTGEQYF.

This clone was seen more than once but under ten times. The CDR3 loop is CASSQERARLDGYTF. The CDR3 DNA is TGCGCCAGCAGCCAAGAGCGGGCGAGGCTTGATGGCTACACCTTC. The rearrangement links TRBV4-3 to TRBJ1-2; D is ambiguous. The CDR3 sequence is 15 residues long. Germline values: CDR1 LGHNA, CDR2 YSLEER. Trimming pared 0 bases from V and 6 bases from J, leaving 14 bases between.

V and J are TRBV5-6 and TRBJ2-6; TRBD1 might be the D (7 bases). Deletions cut 0 bases from V and 2 bases from J, with 9 bases between. CDR3 length: 16 residues. The germline CDR1 and CDR2 sequences are SGHDT and YYEEEE. The chain's CDR3 is CASSLARGAGANVLTF. The CDR3 DNA sequence: TGTGCCAGCAGCTTGGCCAGGGGGGCTGGGGCCAACGTCCTGACTTTC.

The chain is built from TRBV19 and TRBJ2-3; 8 bases match TRBD2. Germline lookup yields CDR1 LNHDA and CDR2 SQIVND (reference sequence). The V and J ends lost 3 bases and 6 bases, in that order; junction bases with no gene match: 8. This CDR3 region has 15 residues. This chain's CDR3 is CASSMLGLAGDTQYF. CDR3 nucleotides: TGTGCCAGTAGTATGCTCGGACTAGCCGGCGATACGCAGTATTTT.

The chain is built from TRBV7-3 and TRBJ2-1; D possibly corresponds to TRBD1 (6 bases). The CDR3 extends over 13 amino acids. Germline CDR1 reads SGHTA; CDR2 reads FQGTGA. V lost 5 bases to trimming and J lost 5 bases, with 10 bases between them. Here the CDR3 DNA reads TGTGCCAGCAGCAGATCAGGGGACAATGAGCAGTTCTTC. Residues: CASSRSGDNEQFF.

The gene calls are TRBV28 and TRBJ1-2, with 7 bases matching TRBD1. The CDR3 sequence is 14 residues long. Per germline, CDR1 MDHEN and CDR2 SYDVKM. V shed 1 base and J 6 bases; nucleotides not matched to a gene: 5. CDR3 in amino acids: CASSLLAGGDGYTF. The CDR3 DNA sequence: TGTGCCAGCAGTTTATTAGCAGGGGGAGATGGCTACACCTTC.

The chain links TRBV18 to TRBJ1-1, with 11 bases lining up with TRBD1. After removal of 3 bases from V and 6 bases from J, the junction contained 3 bases not matched to a gene. There are 14 residues in the CDR3. Per germline, CDR1 KGHSH and CDR2 LQKENI. DNA for the CDR3: TGTGCCAGCTCACCGGGACAGGGGGAGTCTGAAGCTTTCTTT. Its translation is CASSPGQGESEAFF.

This clone was seen only once. The chain recombines TRBV5-1 with TRBJ2-3, with a weak D call TRBD1 (6 bases). V lost 2 bases, J lost 2 bases, and 12 bases lay in between. Germline lookup yields CDR1 SGHRS and CDR2 YFSETQ. This CDR3 comprises 15 residues. The DNA of the CDR3 is TGCGCCAGCAGCTTTGGACAGCTATACACAGATACGCAGTATTTT. Its protein is CASSFGQLYTDTQYF.

This sequence joins TRBV9 and TRBJ2-7; maybe TRBD1 (6 bases). CDR3 length equals 15 residues. Germline CDR1 SGDLS, CDR2 YYNGEE. The V and J ends lost 0 bases and 3 bases respectively, with 13 bases between them. For the CDR3, the DNA is TGTGCCAGCAGCGTAGCCCCAGGGGCCTACTACGAGCAGTACTTC. Its protein is CASSVAPGAYYEQYF.